The present entry profiles one TCR beta chain with its context. The sample comes from a study of OX40 agonist ivuxolimab in advanced cancers. Across the whole study: A partial response was reached by three patients: one with hepatocellular carcinoma and two with cutaneous melanoma.

Assay used: immunoSEQ multiplex PCR; TCRdb lists only in-frame clones, some missing. The table includes 70,000 to 95,000 clones, roughly 88% detected once. Germline assignment: CDR1 SEHNR and CDR2 FQNEAQ (reference sequence). The germline V and J ends were trimmed by 3 bases and 4 bases, with 12 bases remaining between them. The CDR3 totals 14 residues. The TCR was taken from an adult with an advanced solid tumor such as melanoma, head and neck, liver or kidney cancer. The source was CD4+ or CD8+ T cells sorted from blood, collected in a trial of the OX40 agonist ivuxolimab. The V and J genes are TRBV7-9 and TRBJ1-2, with D maybe TRBD1 (6 bases). In nucleotides, the CDR3 is TGTGCCAGCAGCTTCGGCAGGGGAGTCTATGGCTACACCTTC. Encoded protein: CASSFGRGVYGYTF.